These 13 T cell receptor beta chains were all obtained from the same sample, sequenced in a study of vaccination and CD4 T cells after COVID-19. These TCRs are of unknown antigen specificity. The time point denotes: late sampling 161 to 241 days after vaccination in a few convalescent patients. The treatment: approximately nine-day PBMC culture with coronavirus spike peptide pools or control peptides (ViraFEST assay). Sequenced with the Oncomine TCR Beta short-read assay was DNA taken from cultured CD4+ T cells. MiXCR, run by TCRdb on the PCR reads, gives a single entry per CDR3 protein. Of 25,000 or so distinct CDR3 sequences in the sample, roughly a third were seen once. This sample comprised CD4+ T cells from blood, cultured in vitro, obtained about 7 months after SARS-CoV-2 vaccination. Receptors were obtained from a human donor who had recovered from COVID-19.

The gene calls are TRBV20-1 and TRBJ2-1, with TRBD2 matching over 10 bases. The CDR3 consists of 16 residues. Germline CDR1 reads DFQATT; CDR2 reads SNEGSKA (reference sequence). The junction had 8 bases not matched to a gene; V was cut back by 0 bases and J by 6 bases. DNA of the CDR3: TGCAGTGCTAGAGAGGTTTCGGGACTAGCGCTCAATGAGCAGTTCTTC. This encodes CSAREVSGLALNEQFF.

This clonotype occurred a few times. V and J are TRBV20-1 and TRBJ2-7, with 13 bases that match TRBD2. The CDR3 sequence is 14 residues long. In germline, CDR1 is DFQATT, CDR2 SNEGSKA (reference sequence). V dropped 6 bases and J dropped 5; count of bases not matched to a gene: 7. The CDR3 here is CSASRTSGSHEQYF. DNA for the CDR3: TGCAGTGCAAGCCGGACTAGCGGGAGCCACGAGCAGTACTTC.

This clonotype was observed a handful of times. The chain has TRBV4-1 and TRBJ2-3, with D uncertain. V was trimmed by 0 bases and J by 4 bases, leaving 8 bases between them. Germline V gene data show CDR1 as MGHRA and CDR2 as YSYEKL. The CDR3 length is 14 residues. The DNA for the CDR3 is TGCGCCAGCAGCCAAGATAGACTTGCAGATACGCAGTATTTT. It translates to CASSQDRLADTQYF.

The chain uses TRBV20-1 and TRBJ2-2; a possible D gene is TRBD2 (5 bases). The V end lost 5 bases, the J end lost 6 bases, and 13 bases lay between the germline ends. Germline V gene lookup returns CDR1 DFQATT and CDR2 SNEGSKA (reference sequence). This CDR3 contains 13 residues. The CDR3 bases are TGCAGTGCTGCGAGGGATGAGGCCGGGGAGCTGTTTTTT. Protein product: CSAARDEAGELFF.

This clonotype was seen a few times. The gene calls are TRBV19 and TRBJ1-1; D possibly corresponds to TRBD1 (5 bases). V was clipped by 5 bases and J by 3 bases, with 16 bases between them. CDR3 length equals 15 residues. Germline V gene lookup returns CDR1 LNHDA and CDR2 SQIVND (reference sequence). CDR3 region: CASSPMGVEDTEAFF. CDR3 nucleotide sequence: TGTGCCAGTAGTCCCATGGGGGTTGAGGACACTGAAGCTTTCTTT.

The chain has TRBV7-2 and TRBJ2-7; D may be TRBD1 (6 bases). This CDR3 has 13 residues. Germline V CDR1 and CDR2: SGHTA, FQGNSA. V gave up 6 bases and J gave up 7 bases, with 16 bases separating them. The CDR3 loop reads CASSQLQGTEQYF. The CDR3 DNA reads TGTGCCAGCAGTCAACTCCAAGGGACAGAGCAGTACTTC.

The V gene is TRBV28, the J gene TRBJ2-5; 8 bases fit TRBD1. Germline values: CDR1 MDHEN, CDR2 SYDVKM. The CDR3 has 15 amino acids. The ends lost 6 bases at V and 7 bases at J; junction bases unmatched: 13. CDR3 protein: CASSPGGEVSPTQYF. The CDR3, as DNA: TGTGCCAGCAGCCCAGGGGGCGAGGTTTCGCCGACCCAGTACTTC. Full variable domain (outside the CDR3, taken from reference TRBV28 and TRBJ2-5): DVKVTQSSRYLVKRTGEKVFLECVQDMDHENMFWYRQDPGLGLRLIYFSYDVKMKEKGDIPEGYSVSREKKERFSLILESASTNQTSMYLCASSPGGEVSPTQYFGPGTRLLVL.

This clonotype came up once. J is TRBJ2-7 and V is TRBV20-1; TRBD2 matches at 8 bases. CDR1 and CDR2 (germline): DFQATT, SNEGSKA (reference sequence). With V trimmed by 2 bases and J by 4 bases, 7 bases remained unmatched. CDR3 length: 14 amino acids. CDR3 nucleotide sequence: TGCAGTGCTAGAAACGGGAGGGGGGGTTACGAGCAGTACTTC. Its translation is CSARNGRGGYEQYF.

There are a few counts of this clonotype. The chain combines TRBV7-9 with TRBJ2-7, with D possibly TRBD1 on 6 matching bases. CDR1 and CDR2 (germline): SEHNR, FQNEAQ (reference sequence). The V and J ends lost 5 bases and 3 bases respectively, with 14 bases between them. The CDR3 contains 14 residues. The chain's CDR3 is CASSRLGGGYEQYF. The CDR3 DNA is TGTGCCAGCAGCAGATTAGGGGGTGGCTACGAGCAGTACTTC.

Here the CDR3 reads CATSRTSRRLLREQYF. The CDR3 nucleotides are TGTGCCACCAGCAGGACCTCGAGGCGTCTTTTGAGAGAGCAGTACTTC. This chain joins TRBV15 and TRBJ2-7; D is undetermined. Germline CDR1 and CDR2: LNHNV and YYDKDF (reference sequence). The CDR3 is made up of 16 amino acids. V lost 3 bases to trimming and J lost 7 bases, with 22 bases between them.

This chain uses TRBV6-1 with TRBJ2-2; D is uncertain. The germline gives CDR1 MNHNS, CDR2 SASEGT. The V and J ends lost 2 bases and 5 bases respectively, with 12 bases between them. The CDR3 runs 15 residues. The DNA of the CDR3 is TGTGCCAGCAGTGAACGGCATCTGGGGACCGGGGAGCTGTTTTTT. Translation gives CASSERHLGTGELFF.

The genes are TRBV6-1 and TRBJ2-7, with 10 nucleotides matching TRBD2. The CDR3 is made up of 15 amino acids. J was trimmed by 3 bases and V by 6 bases; bases with no gene match: 8. Germline V gene lookup returns CDR1 MNHNS and CDR2 SASEGT. The CDR3 loop is CASRSAGTSDYEQYF. Here the CDR3 DNA reads TGTGCCAGCAGAAGCGCCGGGACTAGCGACTACGAGCAGTACTTC.

This clonotype was picked up a small number of times. The chain is built from TRBV6-1 and TRBJ1-2; D gene uncertain. Trimming shortened V by 6 bases and J by 4 bases, and 15 bases separated the two germline ends. Per the germline V gene, CDR1 is MNHNS and CDR2 is SASEGT. The CDR3 totals 14 residues. CDR3 bases: TGTGCCAGCAGATCCCGGTCATCACTCTATGGCTACACCTTC. Protein product: CASRSRSSLYGYTF.